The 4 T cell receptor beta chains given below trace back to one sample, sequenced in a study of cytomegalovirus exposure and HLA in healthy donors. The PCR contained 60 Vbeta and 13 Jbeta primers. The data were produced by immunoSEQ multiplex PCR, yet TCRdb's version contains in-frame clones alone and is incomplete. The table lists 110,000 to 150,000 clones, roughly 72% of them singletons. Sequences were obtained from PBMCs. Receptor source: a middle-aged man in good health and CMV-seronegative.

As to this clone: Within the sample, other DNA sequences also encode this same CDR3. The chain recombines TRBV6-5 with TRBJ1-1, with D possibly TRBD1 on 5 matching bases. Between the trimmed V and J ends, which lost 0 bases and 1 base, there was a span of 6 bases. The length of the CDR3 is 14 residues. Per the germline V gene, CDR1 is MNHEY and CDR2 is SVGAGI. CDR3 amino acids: CASSYSGGNTEAFF. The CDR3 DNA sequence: TGTGCCAGCAGTTACTCGGGGGGGAACACTGAAGCTTTCTTT.

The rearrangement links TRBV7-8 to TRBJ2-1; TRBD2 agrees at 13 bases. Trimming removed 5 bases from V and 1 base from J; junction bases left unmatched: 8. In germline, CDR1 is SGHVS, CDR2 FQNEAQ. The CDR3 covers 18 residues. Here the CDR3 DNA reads TGTGCCAGCAGCCACCCAGGACTAGCGGGAGAGTCCTACAATGAGCAGTTCTTC. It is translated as CASSHPGLAGESYNEQFF.

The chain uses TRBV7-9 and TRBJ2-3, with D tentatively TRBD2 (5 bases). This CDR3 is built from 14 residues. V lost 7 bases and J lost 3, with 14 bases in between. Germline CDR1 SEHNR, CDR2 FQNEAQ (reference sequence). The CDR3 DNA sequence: TGTGCCAGCACCCGGGGTTTGTTAACAGATACGCAGTATTTT. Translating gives CASTRGLLTDTQYF. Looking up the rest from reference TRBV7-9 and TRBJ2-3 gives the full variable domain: DTGVSQNPRHKITKRGQNVTFRCDPISEHNRLYWYRQTLGQGPEFLTYFQNEAQLEKSRLLSDRFSAERPKGSFSTLEIQRTEQGDSAMYLCASTRGLLTDTQYFGPGTRLTVL.

As DNA, the CDR3 is TGTGCCAGCAGCCAGAACAGGGGCGCCGGCTACGAGCAGTACTTC. It codes for CASSQNRGAGYEQYF. The chain has TRBV11-3 and TRBJ2-7; 7 bases map to TRBD1. Losses at the gene ends were 5 bases for V and 3 bases for J; bases not matched to a gene: 10. Germline-derived CDR1 and CDR2 are SGHNT and YENEEA. The CDR3 length is 15 residues.